Each of the 28 T cell receptor beta chains below was sequenced from the same sample in a study of patients and donors after allogeneic stem cell transplantation. A single record per CDR3 protein comes from TCRdb applying MiXCR to the RT-PCR reads. This sample has 15,000 to 20,000 distinct CDR3 sequences; approximately 5% occur once, and the top ten carry 40%. Sample: blood, either unsorted or a sorted T cell fraction (not recorded which). The receptors were sampled from a human donor who was either an allogeneic HSCT recipient or a stem cell or donor lymphocyte infusion donor (not recorded which). It is not recorded whose cells these are; they may come from a transplant donor.

The table lists this clonotype with many counts. This chain links TRBV5-1 with TRBJ2-3; D may be TRBD2 (7 bases). CDR3 length: 14 residues. Germline V gene lookup returns CDR1 SGHRS and CDR2 YFSETQ. Trimming removed 3 bases from V and 6 bases from J, with 14 bases in between. As DNA, the CDR3 is TGCGCCAGCAGCTCGGGGGGACAATTGGATACGCAGTATTTT. Residues: CASSSGGQLDTQYF. The full variable domain, in which reference TRBV5-1 and TRBJ2-3 provide the parts outside the CDR3, is KAGVTQTPRYLIKTRGQQVTLSCSPISGHRSVSWYQQTPGQGLQFLFEYFSETQRNKGNFPGRFSGRQFSNSRSEMNVSTLELGDSALYLCASSSGGQLDTQYFGPGTRLTVL.

This clonotype was seen at least ten times. The V call is TRBV3-1, the J call TRBJ2-2, with 10 bases lining up with TRBD2. From germline, CDR1 is LGHDT and CDR2 YNNKEL (reference sequence). The CDR3 consists of 16 residues. The J segment lost 5 bases and the V segment lost 0 bases, leaving 3 bases of the junction unmatched. DNA for the CDR3: TGTGCCAGCAGCCAAGAAGTAGCGGGAGGTACCGGGGAGCTGTTTTTT. Translation: CASSQEVAGGTGELFF.

This clonotype was observed a few times. This sequence joins TRBV27 and TRBJ1-5, with D tentatively TRBD1 (5 bases). Germline V CDR1 and CDR2: MNHEY, SMNVEV (reference sequence). V was trimmed by 4 bases and J by 6 bases, leaving 19 bases between them. This CDR3 has 16 residues. The DNA of the CDR3 is TGTGCCAGCAGTTCCCTCACGGGGCTAAAGGTTCAGCCCCAGCATTTT. Its translation: CASSSLTGLKVQPQHF.

CDR3 bases: TGCGCCAGCAGTCAACGGAGGCAGGGAAGGCAAAAAGGCTTAGGCAATCAGCCCCAGCATTTT. Translating gives CASSQRRQGRQKGLGNQPQHF. The J gene is TRBJ1-5, the V gene TRBV23-1; D perhaps matches TRBD1 (5 bases). TRBV23-1 is an ORF, and what it does is uncertain. Trimming removed 2 bases at V and 2 bases at J, with 28 bases between. This CDR3 region has 21 residues.

This chain joins TRBV20-1 and TRBJ2-7; 7 nucleotides align to TRBD1. This CDR3 has 13 residues. The germline V gene has CDR1 DFQATT and CDR2 SNEGSKA (reference sequence). Trimming removed 6 bases from V and 3 bases from J; junction bases left unmatched: 8. CDR3 in amino acids: CSAGRDSHYEQYF. The CDR3, as DNA: TGCAGTGCCGGTCGGGACAGCCACTACGAGCAGTACTTC.

The chain has TRBV5-1 and TRBJ1-2; TRBD1 matches at 9 bases. The CDR3 sequence is 14 residues long. In germline, CDR1 is SGHRS, CDR2 YFSETQ. V shed 0 bases, J shed 4 bases, and the junction held 1 base outside the gene matches. The CDR3 nucleotides read TGCGCCAGCAGCTTGGGACAGGGGGGCTATGGCTACACCTTC. As protein: CASSLGQGGYGYTF.

The sample holds many counts of this clonotype. This CDR3 is CASSSNVGEILDSPLHF. The CDR3 bases are TGTGCCAGCAGTTCAAATGTAGGAGAGATATTGGATTCACCCCTCCACTTT. The chain recombines TRBV6-5 with TRBJ1-6; D is uncertain. The germline V gene encodes CDR1 MNHEY and CDR2 SVGAGI. The V end was cut by 4 bases, the J end by 8 bases, with 21 bases between. The CDR3 is 17 residues long.

This chain links TRBV7-9 with TRBJ1-2; TRBD1 might be the D (5 bases). The CDR3 covers 14 residues. V was cut by 3 bases and J by 2 bases, with 10 bases left in between. Looked up from germline, CDR1 is SEHNR and CDR2 is FQNEAQ (reference sequence). The DNA for the CDR3 is TGTGCCAGCAGCTTTCAGGGATCAAACTATGGCTACACCTTC. Translated: CASSFQGSNYGYTF. The whole variable domain, filled in from reference TRBV7-9 and TRBJ1-2, reads DTGVSQNPRHKITKRGQNVTFRCDPISEHNRLYWYRQTLGQGPEFLTYFQNEAQLEKSRLLSDRFSAERPKGSFSTLEIQRTEQGDSAMYLCASSFQGSNYGYTFGSGTRLTVV.

This clonotype occurred many times. In nucleotides, the CDR3 is TGTGCCAGCAGTTCCGCAGGGATGGGATTGAACACTGAAGCTTTCTTT. Protein: CASSSAGMGLNTEAFF. The chain uses TRBV28 and TRBJ1-1; maybe TRBD1 (5 bases). This CDR3 is built from 16 residues. The ends were cut back, 4 bases at V and 0 bases at J, with 15 bases in the middle. The germline CDR1 and CDR2 sequences are MDHEN and SYDVKM.

This clonotype was recorded at least ten times. This sequence joins TRBV18 and TRBJ1-5; a weak D match, TRBD1 (5 bases). The V end lost 6 bases, the J end lost 11 bases, and 14 bases lay between the germline ends. The CDR3 totals 12 residues. Looked up from germline, CDR1 is KGHSH and CDR2 is LQKENI. DNA for the CDR3: TGTGCCAGCTCCCCCAGGGACGGTGCCCAGCATTTT. It yields the protein CASSPRDGAQHF.

The sample holds many counts of this clonotype. CDR3 nucleotide sequence: TGTGCCAGCAGCTTAGGCAGTCAGGATGGCTACACCTTC. Amino acids: CASSLGSQDGYTF. The J gene is TRBJ1-2, the V gene TRBV11-3; D unresolved. Germline-derived CDR1 and CDR2 are SGHNT and YENEEA. V shed 1 base and J shed 6 bases, with 9 bases lying between them. This CDR3 region has 13 residues.

This clonotype was recorded many times. The rearrangement uses TRBV4-1 and TRBJ1-1; 9 nucleotides match TRBD1. The CDR3 has 17 amino acids. Looked up from germline, CDR1 is MGHRA and CDR2 is YSYEKL. V dropped 8 bases and J dropped 2; count of bases not matched to a gene: 15. Here the CDR3 reads CASLGAPQGQGNTEAFF. CDR3 DNA sequence: TGCGCCAGCCTCGGGGCCCCACAGGGACAGGGAAACACTGAAGCTTTCTTT.

The table lists this clonotype with many counts. CDR3 DNA sequence: TGTGCCAGCAGCGTAACAGGATACACTGAAGCTTTCTTT. The encoded protein is CASSVTGYTEAFF. This rearrangement joins TRBV9 to TRBJ1-1, with a weak D call TRBD1 (5 bases). V shed 1 base and J shed 3 bases, with 7 bases lying between them. The CDR3 loop spans 13 amino acids. In germline, CDR1 is SGDLS, CDR2 YYNGEE.

This clonotype has a count of ten or more. This chain connects TRBV10-3 to TRBJ1-1; D gene uncertain. Germline V lookup: CDR1 ENHRY, CDR2 SYGVKD. The CDR3 covers 13 residues. V was cut by 10 bases and J by 0 bases, with 12 bases left in between. The chain's CDR3 is CASSGTMNTEAFF. DNA of the CDR3: TGTGCCAGCTCAGGAACTATGAACACTGAAGCTTTCTTT.

This clonotype was observed many times. The gene calls are TRBV7-2 and TRBJ2-3; 11 bases fit TRBD2. This CDR3 is 17 amino acids long. CDR1 and CDR2 from the germline V gene are SGHTA and FQGNSA. V lost 0 bases and J lost 2; bases outside the gene matches: 4. CDR3 sequence reads: CASSLAGTSGYTDTQYF. The CDR3 DNA follows: TGTGCCAGCAGCTTAGCGGGGACTAGCGGTTACACAGATACGCAGTATTTT.

With respect to this clonotype: Mismatch with germline at one junction end may stem from a read error. The V and J genes are TRBV6-1 and TRBJ1-2; 9 nucleotides match TRBD1. CDR1 is MNHNS and CDR2 is SASEGT in the germline V gene. The CDR3 runs to 16 residues. The CDR3 loop is CASSLREDRGNFGYTF. The CDR3 nucleotides are TGTGCCAGCAGTCTCCGGGAAGACAGGGGGAACTTTGGCTACACCTTC.

There are a few counts of this clonotype. A clone one base away is much larger, so this may be a read error. The chain joins TRBV7-9 to TRBJ1-1; D gene ambiguous. CDR3 length equals 13 residues. The germline V gene encodes CDR1 SEHNR and CDR2 FQNEAQ (reference sequence). In nucleotides, the CDR3 is TGTGCCAGCAGCTCCCCACACGTGGATGAAACTTTCTTT. Protein: CASSSPHVDETFF.

This clonotype was seen more than once but under ten times. V is TRBV6-1 and J is TRBJ1-5; 7 bases agree with TRBD1. The trim removed 7 bases at V and 5 bases at J, leaving 8 bases unmatched. The CDR3 contains 14 residues. Germline assignment: CDR1 MNHNS and CDR2 SASEGT. In DNA form, the CDR3 reads TGTGCCAGCACACGAGGGGGCGCGCATCAGCCCCAGCATTTT. Translation gives CASTRGGAHQPQHF.

This clonotype was picked up many times. The V and J genes are TRBV15 and TRBJ2-3; a weak D match, TRBD2 (7 bases). Germline assignment: CDR1 LNHNV and CDR2 YYDKDF (reference sequence). The CDR3 covers 12 residues. V lost 4 bases, J lost 6 bases, and 8 bases lay in between. This CDR3 is CATSKGGDTQYF. CDR3 sequence (DNA): TGTGCCACCAGCAAGGGGGGGGATACGCAGTATTTT. The full variable domain, its missing parts supplied by reference TRBV15 and TRBJ2-3, is DAMVIQNPRYQVTQFGKPVTLSCSQTLNHNVMYWYQQKSSQAPKLLFHYYDKDFNNEADTPDNFQSRRPNTSFCFLDIRSPGLGDTAMYLCATSKGGDTQYFGPGTRLTVL.

At least ten counts were recorded for this clonotype. The genes are TRBV2 and TRBJ1-5; possibly TRBD1 for D (5 bases). Per germline, CDR1 SNHLY and CDR2 FYNNEI. CDR3 length equals 14 residues. With 6 bases removed from V and 2 bases from J, the gap between germline ends came to 11 bases. CDR3 protein: CASSRERGNQPQHF. The CDR3 bases are TGTGCCAGCAGCAGGGAGAGGGGCAATCAGCCCCAGCATTTT.

Many counts were recorded for this clonotype. The CDR3, as DNA: TGTGCCAGCAGCACGGCCGGGACAGGGGAGTCCTACGAGCAGTACTTC. This sequence encodes CASSTAGTGESYEQYF. The chain employs TRBV11-1 and TRBJ2-7; 10 nucleotides match TRBD1. The CDR3 loop spans 16 amino acids. Losses at the gene ends were 5 bases for V and 1 base for J; bases not matched to a gene: 8. CDR1 SGHAT and CDR2 FQDESV come from the germline V gene (reference sequence).

This clonotype was found a few times. The chain links TRBV18 to TRBJ2-7, with D hard to call. V was cut by 1 base and J by 5 bases, with 6 bases left in between. Germline V gene sequence: CDR1 KGHSH, CDR2 LQKENI. This CDR3 region has 12 residues. CDR3 in DNA: TGTGCCAGCTCACCACTCATCCACGAGCAGTACTTC. Amino acid sequence: CASSPLIHEQYF.

This clonotype is medium-sized. The J gene is TRBJ1-1, the V gene TRBV5-1; 9 bases line up with TRBD1. Germline loops: CDR1 SGHRS, CDR2 YFSETQ. V dropped 4 bases and J dropped 1; count of bases not matched to a gene: 2. This CDR3 is built from 14 residues. The CDR3 DNA reads TGCGCCAGCAGCGTACAGGGGGCGAACACTGAAGCTTTCTTT. Its protein product is CASSVQGANTEAFF. Looking up the rest from reference TRBV5-1 and TRBJ1-1 gives the full variable domain: KAGVTQTPRYLIKTRGQQVTLSCSPISGHRSVSWYQQTPGQGLQFLFEYFSETQRNKGNFPGRFSGRQFSNSRSEMNVSTLELGDSALYLCASSVQGANTEAFFGQGTRLTVV.

This clonotype came up many times. The CDR3 nucleotides are TGTGCCATCAGTGAGTCTCAGGGGAACTATGGCTACACCTTC. This translates into CAISESQGNYGYTF. V usage is TRBV10-3 and J usage is TRBJ1-2; tentative D call: TRBD1 (6 bases). The CDR3 is made up of 14 amino acids. V lost 0 bases to trimming and J lost 2 bases, with 7 bases between them. Germline lookup yields CDR1 ENHRY and CDR2 SYGVKD.

The gene calls are TRBV18 and TRBJ1-4; D is unresolved. Germline assignment: CDR1 KGHSH and CDR2 LQKENI. V shed 6 bases and J shed 5 bases, with 10 bases lying between them. This CDR3 contains 13 residues. CDR3 sequence: CASSFRLNEKLFF. The CDR3 DNA reads as TGTGCCAGCTCCTTTCGGCTCAATGAAAAACTGTTTTTT.

This clonotype was seen at least ten times. This rearrangement joins TRBV9 to TRBJ1-5, with D unresolved. Germline V gives CDR1 SGDLS, CDR2 YYNGEE. The CDR3 is 9 amino acids. The V gene lost 2 bases and the J gene lost 15 bases, with 6 bases spanning the gap. CDR3 protein: CASSVVRHF. CDR3 DNA: TGTGCCAGCAGCGTGGTACGGCATTTT.

This clonotype appeared a few times. The chain joins TRBV20-1 to TRBJ2-3; tentatively, D is TRBD2 (5 bases). Trimming took 3 bases from V and 2 from J, leaving 21 bases between them. The CDR3 has 17 amino acids. The germline V gene encodes CDR1 DFQATT and CDR2 SNEGSKA (reference sequence). The CDR3 loop reads CSASPVSSAFTTDTQYF. CDR3 coding DNA: TGCAGTGCTAGCCCGGTTAGTAGCGCCTTCACCACAGATACGCAGTATTTT.

This clonotype was found many times. This rearrangement joins TRBV12-3 or TRBV12-4 to TRBJ1-2; D is unresolved. Trimming pared 3 bases from V and 8 bases from J, leaving 10 bases between. The CDR3 covers 12 residues. CDR3 loop: CASSFPLGGYTF. For the CDR3, the DNA is TGTGCCAGCAGTTTTCCCCTCGGAGGCTACACCTTC.